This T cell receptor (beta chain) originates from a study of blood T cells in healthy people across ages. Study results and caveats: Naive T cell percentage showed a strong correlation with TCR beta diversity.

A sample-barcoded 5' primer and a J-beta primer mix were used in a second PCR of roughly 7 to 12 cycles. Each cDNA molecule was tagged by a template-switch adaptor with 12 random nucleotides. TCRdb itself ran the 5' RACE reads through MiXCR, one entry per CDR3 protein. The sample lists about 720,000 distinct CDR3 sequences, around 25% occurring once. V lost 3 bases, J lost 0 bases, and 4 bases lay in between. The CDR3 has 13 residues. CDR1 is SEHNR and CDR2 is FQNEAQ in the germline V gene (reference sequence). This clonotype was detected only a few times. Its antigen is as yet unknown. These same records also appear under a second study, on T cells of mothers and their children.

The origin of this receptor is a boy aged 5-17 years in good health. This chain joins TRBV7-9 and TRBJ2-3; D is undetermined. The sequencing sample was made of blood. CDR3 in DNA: TGTGCCAGCAGCTTTTTCAGCACAGATACGCAGTATTTT. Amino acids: CASSFFSTDTQYF.